The T cell receptor (beta chain) under discussion was sequenced for a study of T cells in Graves' hyperthyroidism and ophthalmopathy. Overall study: At initial diagnosis, before any treatment had begun, peripheral blood was obtained.

The cohort's ophthalmopathy patients, a group with duration under 3 months, had a Clinical Activity Score of at least 3 and a NOSPECS grade of at least 4. Diagnosing involved the use of clinical symptoms, serum thyroxine and TRAb, thyroid ultrasound and orbital computed tomography. CDR1 and CDR2 (germline): SGHRS, YFSETQ. V was clipped by 0 bases and J by 1 base, with 13 bases between them. The CDR3 has 16 amino acids. Using RNA transcripts as the source, TCR beta CDR3 regions were amplified. A first-round RT-PCR of the TCR CDR3 used the HTBI primer set. In TCRdb, the multiplex PCR reads were re-called with MiXCR into one record per CDR3 protein. This sample has about 380,000 distinct CDR3 sequences, with around 20% found just once. Of note for this clonotype: The antigen is not known.

General study results and limits: Most expanded thyroid clonotypes above 0.001 recurred in blood.

The source of this sequence is a man younger than 35 with Graves' ophthalmopathy. V gene TRBV5-1 combines with J gene TRBJ1-1, with a weak D call TRBD1 (6 bases). Sequencing was carried out using blood. This CDR3 reads CASSLDGGGGNTEAFF. CDR3 nucleotides: TGCGCCAGCAGCTTGGACGGCGGGGGCGGGAACACTGAAGCTTTCTTT.